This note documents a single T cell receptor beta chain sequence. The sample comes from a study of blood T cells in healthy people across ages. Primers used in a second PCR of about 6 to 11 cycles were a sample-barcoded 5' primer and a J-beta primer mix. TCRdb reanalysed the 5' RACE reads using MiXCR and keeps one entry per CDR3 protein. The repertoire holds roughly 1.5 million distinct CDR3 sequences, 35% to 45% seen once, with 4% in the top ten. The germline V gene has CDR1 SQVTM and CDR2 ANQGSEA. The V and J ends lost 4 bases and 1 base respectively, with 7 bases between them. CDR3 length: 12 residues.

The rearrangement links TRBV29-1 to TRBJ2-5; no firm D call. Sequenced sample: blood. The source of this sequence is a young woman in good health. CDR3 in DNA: TGCAGCGTTGCCTCGGCCCAAGAGACCCAGTACTTC. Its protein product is CSVASAQETQYF.